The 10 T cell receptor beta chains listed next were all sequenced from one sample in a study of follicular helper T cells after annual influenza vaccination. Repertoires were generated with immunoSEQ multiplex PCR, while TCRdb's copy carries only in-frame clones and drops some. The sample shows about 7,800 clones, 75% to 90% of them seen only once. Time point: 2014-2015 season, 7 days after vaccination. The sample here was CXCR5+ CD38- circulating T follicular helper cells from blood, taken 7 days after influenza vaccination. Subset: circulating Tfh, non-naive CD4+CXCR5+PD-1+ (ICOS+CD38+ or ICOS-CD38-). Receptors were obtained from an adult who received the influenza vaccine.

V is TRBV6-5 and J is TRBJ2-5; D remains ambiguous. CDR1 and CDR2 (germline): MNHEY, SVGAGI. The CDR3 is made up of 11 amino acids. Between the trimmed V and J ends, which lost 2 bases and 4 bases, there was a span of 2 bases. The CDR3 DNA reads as TGTGCCAGCAGTTACGCAGAGACCCAGTACTTC. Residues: CASSYAETQYF.

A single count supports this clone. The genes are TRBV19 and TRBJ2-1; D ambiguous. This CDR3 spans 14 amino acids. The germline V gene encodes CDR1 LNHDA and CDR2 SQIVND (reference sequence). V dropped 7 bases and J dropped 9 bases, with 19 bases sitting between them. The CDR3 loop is CASKTLGSVSEQFF. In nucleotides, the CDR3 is TGTGCCAGTAAGACCCTAGGGTCAGTTTCTGAGCAGTTCTTC.

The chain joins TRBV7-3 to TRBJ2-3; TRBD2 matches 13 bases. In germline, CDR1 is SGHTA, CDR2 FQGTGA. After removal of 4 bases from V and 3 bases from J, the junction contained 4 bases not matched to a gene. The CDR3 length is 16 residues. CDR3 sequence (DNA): TGTGCCAGCAGCTCCGGGACTAGCGGGGAGACAGATACGCAGTATTTT. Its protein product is CASSSGTSGETDTQYF. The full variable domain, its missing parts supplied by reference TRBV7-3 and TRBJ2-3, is GAGVSQTPSNKVTEKGKYVELRCDPISGHTALYWYRQSLGQGPEFLIYFQGTGAADDSGLPNDRFFAVRPEGSVSTLKIQRTERGDSAVYLCASSSGTSGETDTQYFGPGTRLTVL.

The CDR3 DNA follows: TGTGCCTGGAGGGGCGCCGGGGAGCTGTTTTTT. Amino acids: CAWRGAGELFF. The chain combines TRBV30 with TRBJ2-2; the D is unclear. Germline V gives CDR1 GTSNPN, CDR2 SVGIG (reference sequence). Trimming removed 3 bases from V and 6 bases from J, with 5 bases in between. The CDR3 is made up of 11 amino acids. Supplemented by reference TRBV30 and TRBJ2-2, the full variable domain reads SQTIHQWPATLVQPVGSPLSLECTVEGTSNPNLYWYRQAAGRGLQLLFYSVGIGQISSEVPQNLSASRPQDRQFILSSKKLLLSDSGFYLCAWRGAGELFFGEGSRLTVL.

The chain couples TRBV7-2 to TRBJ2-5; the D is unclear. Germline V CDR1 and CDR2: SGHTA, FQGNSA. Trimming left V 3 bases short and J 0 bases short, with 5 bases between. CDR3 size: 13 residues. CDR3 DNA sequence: TGTGCCAGCAGCTTGGGTTACCAAGAGACCCAGTACTTC. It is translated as CASSLGYQETQYF.

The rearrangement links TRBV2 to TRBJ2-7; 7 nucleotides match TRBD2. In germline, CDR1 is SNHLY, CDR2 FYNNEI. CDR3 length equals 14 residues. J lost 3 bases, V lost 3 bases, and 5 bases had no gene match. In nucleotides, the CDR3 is TGTGCCAGCAGTGAGTTGGGGGGGGGCTACGAGCAGTACTTC. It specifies CASSELGGGYEQYF.

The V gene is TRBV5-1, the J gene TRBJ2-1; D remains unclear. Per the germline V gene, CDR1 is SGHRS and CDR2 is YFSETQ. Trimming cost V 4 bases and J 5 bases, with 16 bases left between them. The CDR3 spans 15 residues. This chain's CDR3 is CASSRTDVIHNEQFF. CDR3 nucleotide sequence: TGCGCCAGCAGCCGAACGGACGTGATTCACAATGAGCAGTTCTTC.

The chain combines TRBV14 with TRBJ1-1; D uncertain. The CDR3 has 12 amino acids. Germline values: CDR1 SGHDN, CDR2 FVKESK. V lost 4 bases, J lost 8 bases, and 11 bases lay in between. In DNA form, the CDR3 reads TGTGCCAGCAGCCCCAATCGGGCGGAAGCTTTCTTT. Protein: CASSPNRAEAFF. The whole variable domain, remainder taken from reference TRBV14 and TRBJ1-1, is EAGVTQFPSHSVIEKGQTVTLRCDPISGHDNLYWYRRVMGKEIKFLLHFVKESKQDESGMPNNRFLAERTGGTYSTLKVQPAELEDSGVYFCASSPNRAEAFFGQGTRLTVV.

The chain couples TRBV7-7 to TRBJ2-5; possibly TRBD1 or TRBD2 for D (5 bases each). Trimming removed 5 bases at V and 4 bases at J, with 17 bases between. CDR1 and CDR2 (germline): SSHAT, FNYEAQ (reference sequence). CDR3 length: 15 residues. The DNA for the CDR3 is TGTGCCAGCAGCCTAGACGGGACCTCAGGAGAGACCCAGTACTTC. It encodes CASSLDGTSGETQYF.

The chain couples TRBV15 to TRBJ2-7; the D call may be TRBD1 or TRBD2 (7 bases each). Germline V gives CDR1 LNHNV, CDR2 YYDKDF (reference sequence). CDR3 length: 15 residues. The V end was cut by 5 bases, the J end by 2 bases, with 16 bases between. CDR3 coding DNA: TGTGCCACCAGCCCAGGGGGTGGGAGGGCCTACGAGCAGTACTTC. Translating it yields CATSPGGGRAYEQYF.